This entry features one T cell receptor (beta chain) sequence. Authors' processing steps: Reference gene primers were amplified, and this amplification served to estimate nucleated cell counts. Libraries were prepared by immunoSEQ multiplex PCR; TCRdb keeps only in-frame clonotypes and omits some of them. V and J calls plus clone size are reproduced from that table; the DNA served to infer D and trimming. The sample shows some 170,000 clones, around 85% of them seen only once. The CDR3 runs to 16 residues. J gave up 4 bases and V 3 bases, and 6 bases lay outside the gene matches. Germline V gives CDR1 MNHEY, CDR2 SMNVEV (reference sequence). The data derive from a study of blood T cell repertoires in COVID-19.

The TCR sequence derives from a woman between 55 and 75 years old with acute or convalescent COVID-19. The sequencing input was peripheral blood. The chain joins TRBV27 to TRBJ2-2; 9 bases map to TRBD2. The DNA for the CDR3 is TGTGCCAGCAGTTTTTTAGCGGGAGACGGCACCGGGGAGCTGTTTTTT. It encodes CASSFLAGDGTGELFF.